A selection of T cell receptor beta chains follows, all from one sample in a study of CD8 T cells in Susac syndrome. One entry per CDR3 protein, called by TCRdb with MiXCR from the immunoSEQ multiplex PCR reads. This table holds 150,000 to 200,000 distinct CDR3 sequences, about 95% found once. Sequences were obtained from CD4+ T cells from PBMCs. The receptors stem from a human donor with multiple sclerosis. The CDR3 runs from the conserved cysteine through the conserved F or W. Fields, in order: J gene, D gene, clone size, V gene, CDR3 DNA, CDR3 protein. D genes are given only for firm matches. Clone sizes are given selectively: once, few, many, or a class where the clone is expanded.

TRBJ1-2 NA NA TRBV12-3/TRBV12-4 TGTGCCAGCAGTTTAGTGGGAGTGCGGTTCTATGGCTACACCTTC CASSLVGVRFYGYTF
TRBJ1-2 TRBD1 NA TRBV12-5 TGTGCTAGTGGTTTGGCGTGGACAGGGCGAATTAGTTATGGCTACACCTTC CASGLAWTGRISYGYTF
TRBJ1-2 NA NA TRBV30 TGTGCCTGGAGTGTAGTTGGAGGGTCAGGCTACACCTTC CAWSVVGGSGYTF
TRBJ2-1 TRBD2 NA TRBV20-1 TGCAGTGCTAGAGGAGGTCTAGCGGGAGCGGGTGAGCAGTTCTTC CSARGGLAGAGEQFF
TRBJ2-6 NA NA TRBV12-3/TRBV12-4 TGTGCCAGCAGTTACCACGGTGCAGGCGGAACCTCTGGGGCCAACGTCCTGACTTTC CASSYHGAGGTSGANVLTF
TRBJ2-1 TRBD1 once TRBV5-1 TGCGCCAGCAGCTTGAGGTGGGACAGCTCCTACAATGAGCAGTTCTTC CASSLRWDSSYNEQFF
TRBJ1-5 NA NA TRBV5-4 TGTGCCAGCAGCTTTAGAGGGCCCCGGAATCAGCCCCAGCATTTT CASSFRGPRNQPQHF
TRBJ1-2 TRBD1 NA TRBV18 TGTGCCAGCTCACCCCGACAGGGCTATGGCTACACCTTC CASSPRQGYGYTF
TRBJ2-7 TRBD2 NA TRBV5-8 TGTGCCAGCAGCTTGACTAGCGGGGGGGCCGAGCAGTACTTC CASSLTSGGAEQYF
TRBJ2-7 TRBD2 NA TRBV20-1 TGCAGTGCTGCTCACGGGACTAGCGCCCAGTACTTC CSAAHGTSAQYF
TRBJ1-2 NA NA TRBV2 TGTGCCAGCCAGAAGGAGCGGGCAGACTCTCCTGGCTACACCTTC CASQKERADSPGYTF
TRBJ2-5 NA NA TRBV29-1 TGCAGCGTTCAAGGGTTGGGCTTCCAAGAGACCCAGTACTTC CSVQGLGFQETQYF
TRBJ1-1 TRBD1 NA TRBV20-1 TGCAGTGCGAGTAGACAGGGGGCGAACACTGAAGCTTTCTTT CSASRQGANTEAFF
TRBJ2-7 TRBD1 NA TRBV24-1 TGTGCCACCAGCAGGACAGGGGGGCTCTCCGAGCAGTACTTC CATSRTGGLSEQYF
TRBJ1-1 TRBD1 NA TRBV11-2 TGTGCCAGCAGCCCCCTCAGGGACAGCCCTGAAGCTTTCTTT CASSPLRDSPEAFF
TRBJ2-7 TRBD2 once TRBV4-2 TGTGCCAGCAGCCAGGCTAGCGGGAGTTCCTACGAGCAGTACTTC CASSQASGSSYEQYF
TRBJ2-1 NA NA TRBV5-4 TGTGCCAGCAGCCCAAAAATGGCAGACCATGAGCAGTTCTTC CASSPKMADHEQFF
TRBJ2-7 NA NA TRBV3-1 TGTGCCAGCAGCCAACAAAGTGGGATGCAGTACTTC CASSQQSGMQYF
TRBJ2-7 TRBD1 NA TRBV27 TGTGCCAGCCGTAAAAGAGAGTTTCGGGACAGGGACGAGCAGTACTTC CASRKREFRDRDEQYF
TRBJ1-1 NA once TRBV6-1 TGTGCCAGCAGCCCGTACTTTACACCATCCAACACTGAAGCTTTCTTT CASSPYFTPSNTEAFF
TRBJ1-2 NA NA TRBV12-3/TRBV12-4 TGTGCCAGCAGCATTGGTCTAGGCTACACCTTC CASSIGLGYTF
TRBJ2-1 NA NA TRBV10-3 TGTGCCATCAGCCGCCTACTCGAGGATGAGCAGTTCTTC CAISRLLEDEQFF
TRBJ1-5 NA NA TRBV29-1 TGCAGCGTTGGGGGGGATTTACAGGGTAACCAGCCCCAGCATTTT CSVGGDLQGNQPQHF
TRBJ2-7 TRBD2 NA TRBV20-1 TGCAGTGCGAGACTAGCGGGAGGGCCGAAGCAGTACTTC CSARLAGGPKQYF
TRBJ2-1 NA NA TRBV19 TGTGCCAGTAGTAGCCTCGTCCAGGGGAGAAATGAGCAGTTCTTC CASSSLVQGRNEQFF
TRBJ1-5 NA once TRBV5-6 TGTGCCAGCAGCTTGAGACAGCCGGTTCGCAATCAGCCCCAGCATTTT CASSLRQPVRNQPQHF
TRBJ1-2 TRBD1 NA TRBV24-1 TGTGCCACGGACAGGCGCGGCTACACCTTC CATDRRGYTF
TRBJ1-1 NA NA TRBV12-5 TGTGCTAGTGGTTCAACGGGAAACACTGAAGCTTTCTTT CASGSTGNTEAFF
TRBJ2-3 NA NA TRBV29-1 TGCAGCGTTGACTACCTAGCAGCGGATACGCAGTATTTT CSVDYLAADTQYF
TRBJ1-2 NA NA TRBV13 TGTGCCAGCAGCTTATCGTCCCGGGTCTATGGCTACACCTTC CASSLSSRVYGYTF
TRBJ2-5 NA NA TRBV5-4 TGTGCCAGCGGCAGGGCGGTGGTGGAGACCCAGTACTTC CASGRAVVETQYF
TRBJ2-2 NA NA TRBV29-1 TGCAGCGGTACCGGGACACTAACCGGGGAGCTGTTTTTT CSGTGTLTGELFF
TRBJ1-2 NA NA TRBV2 TGTGCCAGCAGTCCTTCTTTCTATGGCTACACCTTC CASSPSFYGYTF
TRBJ2-1 TRBD1 NA TRBV4-2 TGTGCCAGCAGCCCCAGAGAGGGACAGGGAGGGCTCAATGAGCAGTTCTTC CASSPREGQGGLNEQFF
TRBJ1-2 TRBD1 NA TRBV30 TGTGCCTGGAGCCCCAACAGGGGTAACTATGGCTACACCTTC CAWSPNRGNYGYTF
TRBJ2-4 NA NA TRBV27 TGTGCCAGCAGTTCGGCTCCCAGAAGAGCTCTAGCCAAAAACATTCAGTACTTC CASSSAPRRALAKNIQYF
TRBJ2-1 TRBD2 NA TRBV4-2 TGTGCCAGCAGCCAACTCGGCGGGAGTTTGTACAATGAGCAGTTCTTC CASSQLGGSLYNEQFF
TRBJ2-5 NA few TRBV16 TGTGCCAGCAGCCAATCGGGGGAGACCCAGTACTTC CASSQSGETQYF
TRBJ2-7 NA NA TRBV29-1 TGCAGCGCAAAAGATTACGAGCAGTACTTC CSAKDYEQYF
TRBJ2-5 NA few TRBV5-8 TGTGCCAGTGACCCGAGGGGCAAAGAGACCCAGTACTTC CASDPRGKETQYF
TRBJ2-2 TRBD1 once TRBV7-9 TGTGCCAGCCTTCGGCAGGGGGCGTTGGACACCGGGGAGCTGTTTTTT CASLRQGALDTGELFF
TRBJ2-7 NA NA TRBV10-3 TGTGCCATCAGTGACGGTTGGGCCTCTTACGAGCAGTACTTC CAISDGWASYEQYF
TRBJ1-1 NA NA TRBV7-3 TGTGCCAGCAGTAAAGGTAGCCACACTGAAGCTTTCTTT CASSKGSHTEAFF
TRBJ1-2 NA NA TRBV24-1 TGTGCCACCAGTGATTGGAACAGAAACTATGGCTACACCTTC CATSDWNRNYGYTF
TRBJ2-3 TRBD2 NA TRBV20-1 TGCAGCCCACTCGTAGCGGGGGGGATCCCAGATACGCAGTATTTT CSPLVAGGIPDTQYF
TRBJ2-1 TRBD1 NA TRBV7-3 TGTGCCAGCAGCTCCACGGGACAGGCGCCAGCAAGAAGCTTC CASSSTGQAPARSF
TRBJ2-6 NA NA TRBV12-3/TRBV12-4 TGTGCCAGCCTCGAACTCTCTGGGGCCAACGTCCTGACTTTC CASLELSGANVLTF
TRBJ2-7 TRBD1 NA TRBV6-6 TGTGCCAGCTCACCGGACAGGAGTGGCTACGAGCAGTACTTC CASSPDRSGYEQYF
TRBJ2-7 NA NA TRBV7-2 TGTGCCAGCAGCTCCCTCCCGAACTTC CASSSLPNF
TRBJ1-2 NA NA TRBV6-5 TGTGCCACCCGCAGGGGAGGCTACACCTTC CATRRGGYTF
TRBJ1-6 NA NA TRBV29-1 TGCAGCGTGGGGGAACACAGGACTGCACCCCTCCACTTT CSVGEHRTAPLHF
TRBJ2-5 NA NA TRBV7-3 TGTGCCAGCAGCTTATTTGGCAGCCAAGAGACCCAGTACTTC CASSLFGSQETQYF
TRBJ1-1 NA NA TRBV9 TGTGCCAGCAGCAGCGGGGGACTTACAGCACCAGAAGCTTTCTTT CASSSGGLTAPEAFF
TRBJ2-1 NA once TRBV20-1 TGCAGTGCTAGAGACAGGGAGACCTACAATGAGCAGTTCTTC CSARDRETYNEQFF
TRBJ2-4 TRBD1 NA TRBV6-2/TRBV6-3 TGTGCCAGCAGTGCACAGGGGAACCTAAACATTCAGTACTTC CASSAQGNLNIQYF
TRBJ1-2 TRBD1 NA TRBV9 TGTGCCAGCAGCGGGACAGGGTATGGCTACACCTTC CASSGTGYGYTF
TRBJ1-2 NA NA TRBV29-1 TGCAGCGTTGAAGGCGGGACCACGGGGGGCTACACCTTC CSVEGGTTGGYTF
TRBJ1-3 NA few TRBV20-1 TGCAGTGCTAGACAGGGCTCTGGAAACACCATATATTTT CSARQGSGNTIYF